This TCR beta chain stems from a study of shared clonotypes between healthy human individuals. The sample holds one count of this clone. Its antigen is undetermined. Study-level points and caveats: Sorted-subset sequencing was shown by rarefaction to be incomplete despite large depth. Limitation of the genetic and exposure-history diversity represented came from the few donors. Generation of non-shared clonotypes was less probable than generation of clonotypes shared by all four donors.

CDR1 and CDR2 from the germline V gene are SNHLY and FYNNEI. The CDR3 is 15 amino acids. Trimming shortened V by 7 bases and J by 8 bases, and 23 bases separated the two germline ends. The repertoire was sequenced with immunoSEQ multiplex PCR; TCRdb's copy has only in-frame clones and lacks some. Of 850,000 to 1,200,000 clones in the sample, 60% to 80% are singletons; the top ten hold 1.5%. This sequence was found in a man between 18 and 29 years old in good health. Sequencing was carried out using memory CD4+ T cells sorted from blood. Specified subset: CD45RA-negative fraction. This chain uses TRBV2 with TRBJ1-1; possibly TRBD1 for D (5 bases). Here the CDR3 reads CASTPMTAISPEAFF. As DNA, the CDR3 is TGTGCCAGCACCCCGATGACAGCGATTTCTCCCGAAGCTTTCTTT. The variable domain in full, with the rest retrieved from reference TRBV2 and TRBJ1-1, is EPEVTQTPSHQVTQMGQEVILRCVPISNHLYFYWYRQILGQKVEFLVSFYNNEISEKSEIFDDQFSVERPDGSNFTLKIRSTKLEDSAMYFCASTPMTAISPEAFFGQGTRLTVV.